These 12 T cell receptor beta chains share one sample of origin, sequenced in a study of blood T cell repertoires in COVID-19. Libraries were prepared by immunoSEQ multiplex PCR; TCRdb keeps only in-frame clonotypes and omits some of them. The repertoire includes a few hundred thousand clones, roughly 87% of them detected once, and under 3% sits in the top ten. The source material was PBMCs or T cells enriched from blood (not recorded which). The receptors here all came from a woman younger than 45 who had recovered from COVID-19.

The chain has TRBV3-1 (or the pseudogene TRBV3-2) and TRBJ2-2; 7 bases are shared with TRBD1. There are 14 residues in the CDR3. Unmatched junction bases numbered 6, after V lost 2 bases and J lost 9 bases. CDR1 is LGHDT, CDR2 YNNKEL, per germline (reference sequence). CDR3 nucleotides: TGTGCCAGCAGCCAAAGGGGGCGCGAACGGGAGCTGTTTTTT. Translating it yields CASSQRGRERELFF.

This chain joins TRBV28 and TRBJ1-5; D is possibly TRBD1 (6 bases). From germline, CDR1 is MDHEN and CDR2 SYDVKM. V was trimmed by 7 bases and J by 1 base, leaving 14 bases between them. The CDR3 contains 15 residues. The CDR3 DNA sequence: TGTGCCAGCATTCAGGGGACACGGAGCAATCAGCCCCAGCATTTT. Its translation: CASIQGTRSNQPQHF.

CDR3 protein: CAWSISSGANVLTF. The DNA of the CDR3 is TGTGCCTGGAGTATTAGCTCTGGGGCCAACGTCCTGACTTTC. V usage is TRBV30 and J usage is TRBJ2-6; D unclear. With 2 bases removed from V and 0 bases from J, the gap between germline ends came to 5 bases. The CDR3 is made up of 14 amino acids. Germline CDR1 and CDR2: GTSNPN and SVGIG (reference sequence).

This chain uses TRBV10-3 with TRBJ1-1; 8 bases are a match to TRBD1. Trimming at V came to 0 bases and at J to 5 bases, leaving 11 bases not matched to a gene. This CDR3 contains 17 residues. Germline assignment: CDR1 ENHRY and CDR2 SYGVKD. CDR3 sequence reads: CAISESGLMDRATEAFF. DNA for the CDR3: TGTGCCATCAGTGAGTCGGGACTAATGGACAGGGCTACTGAAGCTTTCTTT.

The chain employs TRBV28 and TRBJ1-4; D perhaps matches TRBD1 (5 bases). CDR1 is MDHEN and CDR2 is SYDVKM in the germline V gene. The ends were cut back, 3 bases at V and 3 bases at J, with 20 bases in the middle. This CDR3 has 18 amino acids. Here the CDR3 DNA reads TGTGCCAGCAGTTTTGGCGGGGCCGCCGCCCCGGCTAATGAAAAACTGTTTTTT. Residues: CASSFGGAAAPANEKLFF.

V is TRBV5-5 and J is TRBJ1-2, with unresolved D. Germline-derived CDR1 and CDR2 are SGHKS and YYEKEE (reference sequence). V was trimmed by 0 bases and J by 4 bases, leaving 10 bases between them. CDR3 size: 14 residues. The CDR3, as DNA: TGTGCCAGCAGCTTGGATGGTTCTAGCTATGGCTACACCTTC. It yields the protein CASSLDGSSYGYTF.

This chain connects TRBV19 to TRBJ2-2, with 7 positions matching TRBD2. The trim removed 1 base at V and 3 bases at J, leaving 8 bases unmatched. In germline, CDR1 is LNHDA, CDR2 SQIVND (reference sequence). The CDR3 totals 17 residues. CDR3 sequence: CASSIVSWAGDTGELFF. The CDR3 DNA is TGTGCCAGTAGTATAGTTTCGTGGGCGGGAGACACCGGGGAGCTGTTTTTT.

In nucleotides, the CDR3 is TGCGCCAGCAGCTTACCCCATGGACAGATCCTAGCTAACTATGGCTACACCTTC. Protein: CASSLPHGQILANYGYTF. The genes are TRBV5-1 and TRBJ1-2, with a tentative D call TRBD1 (6 bases). The V gene's germline CDR1 is SGHRS and CDR2 YFSETQ. The CDR3 totals 18 residues. V lost 2 bases and J lost 0, with 20 bases in between.

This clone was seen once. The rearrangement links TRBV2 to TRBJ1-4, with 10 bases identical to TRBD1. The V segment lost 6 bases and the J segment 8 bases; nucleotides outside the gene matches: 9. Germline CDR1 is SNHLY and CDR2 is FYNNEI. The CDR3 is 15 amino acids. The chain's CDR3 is CASRTQTGGGEKLFF. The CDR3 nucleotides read TGTGCCAGCAGAACACAGACAGGGGGCGGAGAAAAACTGTTTTTT. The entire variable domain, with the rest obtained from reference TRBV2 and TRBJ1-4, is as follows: EPEVTQTPSHQVTQMGQEVILRCVPISNHLYFYWYRQILGQKVEFLVSFYNNEISEKSEIFDDQFSVERPDGSNFTLKIRSTKLEDSAMYFCASRTQTGGGEKLFFGSGTQLSVL.

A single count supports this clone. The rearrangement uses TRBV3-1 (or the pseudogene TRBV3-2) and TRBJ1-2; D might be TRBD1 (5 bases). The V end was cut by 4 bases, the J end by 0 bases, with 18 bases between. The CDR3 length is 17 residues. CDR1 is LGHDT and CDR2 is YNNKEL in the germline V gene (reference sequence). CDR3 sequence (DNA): TGTGCCAGCAGCCCCAATAGGGGCCATGCCTCTAACTATGGCTACACCTTC. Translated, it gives CASSPNRGHASNYGYTF.

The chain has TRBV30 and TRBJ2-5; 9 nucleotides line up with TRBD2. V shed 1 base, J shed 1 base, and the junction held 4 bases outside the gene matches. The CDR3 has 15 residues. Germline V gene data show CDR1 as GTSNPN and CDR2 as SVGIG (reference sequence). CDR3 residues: CAWSETSGFQETQYF. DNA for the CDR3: TGTGCCTGGAGTGAAACTAGCGGGTTCCAAGAGACCCAGTACTTC.

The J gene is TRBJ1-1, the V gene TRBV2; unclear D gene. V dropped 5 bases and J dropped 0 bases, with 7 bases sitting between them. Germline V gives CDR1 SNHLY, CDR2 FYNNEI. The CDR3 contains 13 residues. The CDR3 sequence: CASSPRVNTEAFF. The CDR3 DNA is TGTGCCAGCAGTCCGAGGGTGAACACTGAAGCTTTCTTT.